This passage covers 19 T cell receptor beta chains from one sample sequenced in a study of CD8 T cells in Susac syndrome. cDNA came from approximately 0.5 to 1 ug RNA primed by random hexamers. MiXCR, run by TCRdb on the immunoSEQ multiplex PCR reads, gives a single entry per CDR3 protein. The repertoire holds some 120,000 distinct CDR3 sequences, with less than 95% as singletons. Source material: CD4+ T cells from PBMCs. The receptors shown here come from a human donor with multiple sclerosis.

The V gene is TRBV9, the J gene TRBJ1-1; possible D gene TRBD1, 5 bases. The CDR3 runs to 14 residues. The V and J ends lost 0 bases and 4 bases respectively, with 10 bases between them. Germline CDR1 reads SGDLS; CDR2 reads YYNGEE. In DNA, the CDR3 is TGTGCCAGCAGCGTAGCTTACGGGACCACTGAAGCTTTCTTT. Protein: CASSVAYGTTEAFF.

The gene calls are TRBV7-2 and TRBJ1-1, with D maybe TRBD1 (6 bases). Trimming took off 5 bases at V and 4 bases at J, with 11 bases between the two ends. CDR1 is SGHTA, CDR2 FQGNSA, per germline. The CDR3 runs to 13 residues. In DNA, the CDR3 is TGTGCCAGCAGCATGACAGGAGCCACTGAAGCTTTCTTT. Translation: CASSMTGATEAFF.

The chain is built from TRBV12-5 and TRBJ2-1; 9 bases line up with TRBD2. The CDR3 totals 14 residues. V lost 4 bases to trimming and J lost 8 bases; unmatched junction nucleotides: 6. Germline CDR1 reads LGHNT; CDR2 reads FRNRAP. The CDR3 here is CASGSGLAIDEQFF. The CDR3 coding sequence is TGTGCTAGTGGTTCGGGACTAGCCATAGATGAGCAGTTCTTC. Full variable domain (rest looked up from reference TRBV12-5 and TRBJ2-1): DARVTQTPRHKVTEMGQEVTMRCQPILGHNTVFWYRQTMMQGLELLAYFRNRAPLDDSGMPKDRFSAEMPDATLATLKIQPSEPRDSAVYFCASGSGLAIDEQFFGPGTRLTVL.

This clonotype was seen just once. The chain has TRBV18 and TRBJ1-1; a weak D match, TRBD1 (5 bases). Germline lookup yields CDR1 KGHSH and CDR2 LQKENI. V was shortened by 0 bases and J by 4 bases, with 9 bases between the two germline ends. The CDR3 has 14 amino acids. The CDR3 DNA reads TGTGCCAGCTCACCACCGGCAGGGACCACTGAAGCTTTCTTT. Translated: CASSPPAGTTEAFF.

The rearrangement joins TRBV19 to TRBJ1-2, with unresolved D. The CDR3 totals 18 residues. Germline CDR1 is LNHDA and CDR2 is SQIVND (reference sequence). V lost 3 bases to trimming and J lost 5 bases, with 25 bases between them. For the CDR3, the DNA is TGTGCCAGTAGTATTACGGGCAGCGAGACTGGGCCCGAGTATGGCTACACCTTC. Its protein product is CASSITGSETGPEYGYTF.

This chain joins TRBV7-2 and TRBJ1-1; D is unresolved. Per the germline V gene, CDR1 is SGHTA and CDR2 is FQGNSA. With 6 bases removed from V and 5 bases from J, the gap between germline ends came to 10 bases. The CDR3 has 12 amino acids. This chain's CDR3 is CASSITRTEAFF. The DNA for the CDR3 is TGTGCCAGCAGTATAACTAGGACTGAAGCTTTCTTT.

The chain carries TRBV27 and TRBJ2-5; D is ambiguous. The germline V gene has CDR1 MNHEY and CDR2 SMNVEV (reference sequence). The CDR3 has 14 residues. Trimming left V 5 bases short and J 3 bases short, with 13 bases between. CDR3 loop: CASSPDARKETQYF. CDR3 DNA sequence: TGTGCCAGCAGTCCGGACGCCCGAAAAGAGACCCAGTACTTC.

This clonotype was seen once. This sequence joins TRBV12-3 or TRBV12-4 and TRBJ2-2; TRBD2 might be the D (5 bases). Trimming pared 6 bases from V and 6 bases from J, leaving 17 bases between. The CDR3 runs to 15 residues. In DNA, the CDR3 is TGTGCCAGCAGGGCGGGCGGCACGACCGCCGGGGAGCTGTTTTTT. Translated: CASRAGGTTAGELFF.

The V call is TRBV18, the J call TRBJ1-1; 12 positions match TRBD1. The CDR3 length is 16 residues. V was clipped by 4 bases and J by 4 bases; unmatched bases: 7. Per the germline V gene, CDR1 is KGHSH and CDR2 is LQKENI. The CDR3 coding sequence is TGTGCCAGCTCACGGGACAGGGGGCTGGTGAGCACTGAAGCTTTCTTT. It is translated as CASSRDRGLVSTEAFF.

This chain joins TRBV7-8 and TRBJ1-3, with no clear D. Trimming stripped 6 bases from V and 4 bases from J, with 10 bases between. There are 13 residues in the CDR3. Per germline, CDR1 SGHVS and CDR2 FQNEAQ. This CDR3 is CASSSLEGNTIYF. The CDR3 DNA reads TGTGCCAGCAGTTCCCTTGAAGGAAACACCATATATTTT. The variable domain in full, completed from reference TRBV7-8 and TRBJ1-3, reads GAGVSQSPRYKVAKRGQDVALRCDPISGHVSLFWYQQALGQGPEFLTYFQNEAQLDKSGLPSDRFFAERPEGSVSTLKIQRTQQEDSAVYLCASSSLEGNTIYFGEGSWLTVV.

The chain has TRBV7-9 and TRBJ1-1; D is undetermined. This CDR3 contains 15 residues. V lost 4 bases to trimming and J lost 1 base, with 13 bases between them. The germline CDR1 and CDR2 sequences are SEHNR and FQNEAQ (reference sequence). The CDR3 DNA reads TGTGCCAGCAGCTACCCGACATCTCCGAACACTGAAGCTTTCTTT. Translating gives CASSYPTSPNTEAFF.

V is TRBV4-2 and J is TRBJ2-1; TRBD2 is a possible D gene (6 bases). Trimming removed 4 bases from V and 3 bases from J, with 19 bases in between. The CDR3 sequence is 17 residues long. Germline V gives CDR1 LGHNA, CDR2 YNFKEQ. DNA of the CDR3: TGTGCCAGCAGCCCCTACGTGGGAGGTTCCGTCTACAATGAGCAGTTCTTC. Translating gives CASSPYVGGSVYNEQFF.

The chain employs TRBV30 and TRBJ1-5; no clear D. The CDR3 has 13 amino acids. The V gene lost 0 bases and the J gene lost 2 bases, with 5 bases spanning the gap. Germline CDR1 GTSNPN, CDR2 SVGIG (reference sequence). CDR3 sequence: CAWSVSGNQPQHF. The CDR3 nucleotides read TGTGCCTGGAGTGTATCGGGCAATCAGCCCCAGCATTTT.

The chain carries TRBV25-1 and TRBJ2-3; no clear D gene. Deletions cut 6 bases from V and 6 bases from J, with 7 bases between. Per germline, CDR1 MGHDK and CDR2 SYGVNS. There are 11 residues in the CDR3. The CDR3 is CASREGDTQYF. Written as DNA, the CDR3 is TGTGCCAGCAGAGAAGGGGATACGCAGTATTTT.

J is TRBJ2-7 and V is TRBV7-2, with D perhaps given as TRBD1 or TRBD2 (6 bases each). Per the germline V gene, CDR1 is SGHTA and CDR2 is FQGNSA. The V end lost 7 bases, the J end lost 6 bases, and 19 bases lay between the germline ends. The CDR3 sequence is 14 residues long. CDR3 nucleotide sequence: TGTGCCAGCACCCGAACGAGGAGGGGGGCCGAGCAGTACTTC. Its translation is CASTRTRRGAEQYF.

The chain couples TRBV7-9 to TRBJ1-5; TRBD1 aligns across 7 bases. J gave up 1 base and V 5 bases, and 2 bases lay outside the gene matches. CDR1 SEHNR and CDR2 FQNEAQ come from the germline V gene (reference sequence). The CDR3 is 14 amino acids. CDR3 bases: TGTGCCAGCAGCCAGACAGGGAGCAATCAGCCCCAGCATTTT. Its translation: CASSQTGSNQPQHF.

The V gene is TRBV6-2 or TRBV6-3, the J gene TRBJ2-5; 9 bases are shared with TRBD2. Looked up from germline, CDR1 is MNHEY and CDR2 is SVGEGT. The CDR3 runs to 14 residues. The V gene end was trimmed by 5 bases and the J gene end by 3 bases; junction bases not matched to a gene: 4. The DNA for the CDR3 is TGTGCCAGCAGTCCGCTAGCGGGGAAAGAGACCCAGTACTTC. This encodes CASSPLAGKETQYF.

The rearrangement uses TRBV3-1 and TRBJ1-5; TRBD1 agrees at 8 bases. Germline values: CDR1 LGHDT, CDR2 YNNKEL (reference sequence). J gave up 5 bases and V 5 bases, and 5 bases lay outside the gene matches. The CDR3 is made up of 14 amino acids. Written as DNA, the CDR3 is TGTGCCAGCAGCTCGACAGGGGTTGATCAGCCCCAGCATTTT. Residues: CASSSTGVDQPQHF.

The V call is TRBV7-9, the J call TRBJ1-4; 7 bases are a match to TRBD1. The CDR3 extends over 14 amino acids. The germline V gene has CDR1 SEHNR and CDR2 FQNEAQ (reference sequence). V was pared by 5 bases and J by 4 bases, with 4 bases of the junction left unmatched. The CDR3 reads CASSLTGVNEKLFF. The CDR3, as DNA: TGTGCCAGCAGCCTCACAGGGGTTAATGAAAAACTGTTTTTT.